The following is a T cell receptor beta chain sequence with its context. The antigen remains unidentified. The data are from a study of radiotherapy plus CTLA-4 blockade in lung cancer. Study-wide results and caveats: Blood saw expansion of tumor-derived TCR clones after radiotherapy plus ipilimumab.

Repertoires were generated with immunoSEQ multiplex PCR, while TCRdb's copy carries only in-frame clones and drops some. This sample yields roughly 50,000 clones, of which roughly 86% are seen a single time; more than 4.5% belongs to the top ten. Participants had chemo-refractory metastatic non-small-cell lung cancer and were treated with focal radiation plus ipilimumab CTLA-4 blockade. Sample: peripheral blood, taken from a patient treated with radiotherapy plus ipilimumab. This TCR was recovered from a human donor with non-small cell lung cancer whose response to radiotherapy plus ipilimumab could not be evaluated.

This CDR3 is CASFGTAYGYTF. The CDR3 region has the DNA TGTGCCAGCTTTGGGACAGCTTATGGCTACACCTTC. The rearrangement uses TRBV27 and TRBJ1-2, with TRBD1 identical over 7 bases. With 8 bases clipped from V and 5 bases from J, the junction kept 5 bases outside the gene matches. CDR3 length: 12 amino acids. CDR1 and CDR2 from the germline V gene are MNHEY and SMNVEV (reference sequence).